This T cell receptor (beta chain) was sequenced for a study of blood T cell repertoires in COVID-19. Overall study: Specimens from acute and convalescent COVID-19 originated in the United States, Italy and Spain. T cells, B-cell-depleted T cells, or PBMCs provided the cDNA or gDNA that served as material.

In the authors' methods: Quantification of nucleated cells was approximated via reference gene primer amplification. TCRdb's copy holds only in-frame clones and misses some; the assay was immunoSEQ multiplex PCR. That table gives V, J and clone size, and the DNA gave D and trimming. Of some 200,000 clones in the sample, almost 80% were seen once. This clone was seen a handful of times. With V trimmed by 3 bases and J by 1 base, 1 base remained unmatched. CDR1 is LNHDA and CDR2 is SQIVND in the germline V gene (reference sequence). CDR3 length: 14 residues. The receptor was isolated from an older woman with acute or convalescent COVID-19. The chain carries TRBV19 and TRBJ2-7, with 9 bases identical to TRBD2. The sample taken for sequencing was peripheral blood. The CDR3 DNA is TGTGCCAGTAGTATGGCGGGAGGGTCCTACGAGCAGTACTTC. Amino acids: CASSMAGGSYEQYF.